This TCR beta chain was captured by sequencing in a study of T cell repertoires and HLA-DP antigens. Overall study: Alloreactive CD4+ T cells targeted HLA-DP on transduced HeLa. Broader study findings: Responder cells were total CD4+ cells with a HeLa antigen-presenting system. Naive and memory CD4+ repertoires were not analysed separately.

TCRdb's table, derived via immunoSEQ multiplex PCR, lists solely in-frame clones and lacks some. The table includes approximately 90,000 clones, approximately 86% detected once. This clone was seen a handful of times. Its specificity is unknown. Germline assignment: CDR1 MDHEN and CDR2 SYDVKM. The CDR3 spans 12 residues. Deletions cut 5 bases from V and 5 bases from J, with 9 bases between. The chain is built from TRBV28 and TRBJ1-1; D unresolved. This clonotype was obtained from a man aged 45-65 years in good health and CMV-seronegative. The sample comprised CD4+ T cells from PBMCs. CDR3 nucleotide sequence: TGTGCCAGCAGTCCCCGCCGGACTGAAGCTTTCTTT. Protein sequence: CASSPRRTEAFF.